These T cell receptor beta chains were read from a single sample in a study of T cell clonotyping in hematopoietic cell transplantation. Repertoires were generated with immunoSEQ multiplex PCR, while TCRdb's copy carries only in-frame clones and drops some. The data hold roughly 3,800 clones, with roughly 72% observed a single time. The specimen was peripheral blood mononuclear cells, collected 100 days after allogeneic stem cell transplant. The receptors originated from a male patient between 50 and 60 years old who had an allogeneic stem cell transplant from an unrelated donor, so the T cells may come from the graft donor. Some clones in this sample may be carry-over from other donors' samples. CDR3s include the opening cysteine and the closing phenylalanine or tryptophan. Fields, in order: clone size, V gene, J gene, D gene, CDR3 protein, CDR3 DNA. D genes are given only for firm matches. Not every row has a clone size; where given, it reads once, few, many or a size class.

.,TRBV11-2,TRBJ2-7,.,CASSSHVGREQYF,TGTGCCAGCAGCTCCCATGTCGGCCGGGAGCAGTACTTC
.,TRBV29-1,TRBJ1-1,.,CSVKGLTVTEAFF,TGCAGCGTCAAGGGGCTGACAGTAACTGAAGCTTTCTTT
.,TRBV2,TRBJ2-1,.,CASRKTGSPSYNEQFF,TGTGCCAGCAGGAAGACAGGCTCCCCTTCCTACAATGAGCAGTTCTTC
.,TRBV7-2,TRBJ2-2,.,CASRVPNTGELFF,TGTGCCAGCAGGGTTCCAAACACCGGGGAGCTGTTTTTT
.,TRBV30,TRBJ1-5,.,CAWSLDSNQPQHF,TGTGCCTGGAGTCTAGATAGCAATCAGCCCCAGCATTTT
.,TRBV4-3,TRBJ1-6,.,CASSQGGYGSDSPLHF,TGCGCCAGCAGCCAAGGCGGATACGGGTCGGATTCACCCCTCCACTTT
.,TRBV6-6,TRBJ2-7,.,CASGREYYEQYF,TGTGCCTCGGGACGGGAGTACTACGAGCAGTACTTC
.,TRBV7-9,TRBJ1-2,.,CASSLGDSAPYGYTF,TGTGCCAGCAGCTTAGGGGACTCAGCACCCTATGGCTACACCTTC
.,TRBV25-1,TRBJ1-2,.,CASSIQGVNIYGYTF,TGTGCCAGCAGTATACAGGGAGTCAACATCTATGGCTACACCTTC
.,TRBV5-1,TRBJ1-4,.,CASSYGQINEKLFF,TGCGCCAGCAGCTACGGACAGATTAATGAAAAACTGTTTTTT
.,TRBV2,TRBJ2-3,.,CASTQGAGSVDTQYF,TGTGCCAGCACTCAAGGGGCTGGGTCCGTAGATACGCAGTATTTT
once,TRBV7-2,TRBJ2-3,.,CASSLVAADTQYF,TGTGCCAGCAGCTTAGTGGCGGCAGATACGCAGTATTTT
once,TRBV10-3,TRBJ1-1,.,CAISVRGRWAEAFF,TGTGCCATCAGTGTGCGGGGGCGTTGGGCTGAAGCTTTCTTT
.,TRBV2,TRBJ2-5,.,CASSVRRKETQYF,TGTGCCAGCAGTGTGCGACGGAAAGAGACCCAGTACTTC
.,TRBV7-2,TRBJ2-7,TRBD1,CASSQTGTVYEQYF,TGTGCCAGCAGCCAAACCGGGACAGTCTACGAGCAGTACTTC
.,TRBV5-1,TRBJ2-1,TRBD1,CASSGTTGNEQFF,TGCGCCAGCAGCGGAACGACAGGGAATGAGCAGTTCTTC
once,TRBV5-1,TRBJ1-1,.,CASSLGAGAYSEAFF,TGCGCCAGCAGCTTGGGGGCAGGGGCGTACTCTGAAGCTTTCTTT
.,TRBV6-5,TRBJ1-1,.,CASSYEANTEAFF,TGTGCCAGCAGTTACGAAGCGAACACTGAAGCTTTCTTT
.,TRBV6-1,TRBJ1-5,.,CASRTTGTGFQPQHF,TGTGCCAGCAGAACCACAGGGACGGGGTTCCAGCCCCAGCATTTT
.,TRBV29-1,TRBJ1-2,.,CSAESSAIGYGYTF,TGCAGCGCTGAATCTTCGGCAATCGGCTATGGCTACACCTTC
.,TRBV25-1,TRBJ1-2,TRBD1,CASSAMGQGNGYTF,TGTGCCAGCAGTGCCATGGGACAGGGGAACGGCTACACCTTC
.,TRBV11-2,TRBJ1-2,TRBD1,CASSKNRDRSYGYTF,TGTGCCAGCAGCAAAAACCGGGACAGGTCCTATGGCTACACCTTC
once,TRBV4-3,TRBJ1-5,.,CASSQDRGNQPQHF,TGCGCCAGCAGCCAAGATAGGGGCAATCAGCCCCAGCATTTT
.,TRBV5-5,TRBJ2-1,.,CASTGWGERYNEQFF,TGTGCCAGCACCGGGTGGGGGGAACGCTACAATGAGCAGTTCTTC
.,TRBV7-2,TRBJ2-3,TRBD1,CASSRTGGTDTQYF,TGTGCCAGCAGCCGTACAGGGGGAACAGATACGCAGTATTTT
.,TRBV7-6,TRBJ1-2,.,CASSSRPTDPYGYTF,TGTGCCAGCAGCTCACGACCCACTGACCCGTATGGCTACACCTTC
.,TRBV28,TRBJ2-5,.,CASHPTGTPQETQYF,TGTGCCAGCCATCCTACTGGGACTCCTCAAGAGACCCAGTACTTC
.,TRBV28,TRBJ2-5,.,CASSLAETQYF,TGTGCCAGCAGTTTAGCAGAGACCCAGTACTTC
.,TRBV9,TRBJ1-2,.,CASSPRGGSYGYTF,TGTGCCAGCAGCCCTAGGGGGGGGAGCTATGGCTACACCTTC
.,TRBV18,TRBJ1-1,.,CASSPQADRNEAFF,TGTGCCAGCTCACCCCAAGCGGACAGAAATGAAGCTTTCTTT
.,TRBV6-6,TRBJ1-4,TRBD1,CASRVQGVNEKLFF,TGTGCCAGCAGAGTACAGGGGGTAAACGAAAAACTGTTTTTT
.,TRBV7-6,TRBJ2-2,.,CASSTSVTGELFF,TGTGCCAGCAGCACCTCTGTTACCGGGGAGCTGTTTTTT
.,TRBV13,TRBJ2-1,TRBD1,CASSFGTGNNEQFF,TGTGCCAGCAGCTTCGGGACAGGGAACAATGAGCAGTTCTTC
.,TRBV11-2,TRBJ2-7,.,CASSPRGVLSYEQYF,TGTGCCAGCTCCCCACGCGGGGTTCTCTCCTACGAGCAGTACTTC
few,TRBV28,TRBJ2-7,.,CASSFGDQINF,TGTGCCAGCAGTTTTGGGGACCAGATTAACTTC
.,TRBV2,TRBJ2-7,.,CASKVRGQNEQYF,TGTGCCAGCAAGGTACGGGGACAAAACGAGCAGTACTTC
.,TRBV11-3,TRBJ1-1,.,CASSLVGGGEAFF,TGTGCCAGCAGCTTAGTCGGGGGCGGTGAAGCTTTCTTT
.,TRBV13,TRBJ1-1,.,CASSLLMVTEAFF,TGTGCCAGCAGCTTACTTATGGTCACTGAAGCTTTCTTT
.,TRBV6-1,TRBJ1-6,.,CASTWKGLYNSPLHF,TGTGCCAGCACTTGGAAGGGACTCTATAATTCACCCCTCCACTTT
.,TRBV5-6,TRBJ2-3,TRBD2,CASSPVAGGGSDTQYF,TGTGCCAGCAGCCCGGTCGCGGGAGGTGGTTCAGATACGCAGTATTTT
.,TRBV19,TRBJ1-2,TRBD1,CASSPRGMQGAQNYGYTF,TGTGCCAGTAGTCCCAGAGGGATGCAGGGGGCGCAAAACTATGGCTACACCTTC
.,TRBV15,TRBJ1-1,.,CATSREKGMNTEAFF,TGTGCCACCAGCAGAGAAAAGGGGATGAACACTGAAGCTTTCTTT
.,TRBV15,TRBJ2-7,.,CATSRDHNHEQYF,TGTGCCACCAGCAGAGACCATAACCACGAGCAGTACTTC
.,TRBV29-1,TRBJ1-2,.,CSAGVLKYGYTF,TGCAGCGCCGGTGTTTTAAAATATGGCTACACCTTC
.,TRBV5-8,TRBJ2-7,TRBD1,CASSFRGQGYEQYF,TGTGCCAGCAGCTTCAGGGGGCAAGGGTACGAGCAGTACTTC
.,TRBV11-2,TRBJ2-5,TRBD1,CASSLQGRLETQYF,TGTGCCAGCAGCCTACAGGGGCGGTTGGAGACCCAGTACTTC
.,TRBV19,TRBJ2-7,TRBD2,CASSMTSGRNEQYF,TGTGCCAGTAGTATGACTAGCGGGAGAAACGAGCAGTACTTC
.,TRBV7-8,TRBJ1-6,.,CASSLREGEGSPLHF,TGTGCCAGCAGCTTAAGGGAGGGCGAAGGTTCACCCCTCCACTTT